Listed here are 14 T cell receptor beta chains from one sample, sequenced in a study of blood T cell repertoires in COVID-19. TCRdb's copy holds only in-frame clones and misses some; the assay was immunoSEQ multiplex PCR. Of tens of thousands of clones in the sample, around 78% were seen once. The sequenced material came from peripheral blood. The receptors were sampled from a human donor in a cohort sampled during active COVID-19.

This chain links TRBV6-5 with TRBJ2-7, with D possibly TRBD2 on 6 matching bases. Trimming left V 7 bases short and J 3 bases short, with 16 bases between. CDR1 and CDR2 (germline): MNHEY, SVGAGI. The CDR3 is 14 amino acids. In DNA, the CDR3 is TGTGCCAGCACGTCGTTGCGGGATAGCTACGAGCAGTACTTC. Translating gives CASTSLRDSYEQYF.

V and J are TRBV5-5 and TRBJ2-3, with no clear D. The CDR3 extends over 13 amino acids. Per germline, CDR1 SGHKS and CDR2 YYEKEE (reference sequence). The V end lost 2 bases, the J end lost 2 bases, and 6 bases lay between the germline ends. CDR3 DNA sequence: TGTGCCAGCAGCTTCCTAGACACAGATACGCAGTATTTT. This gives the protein CASSFLDTDTQYF.

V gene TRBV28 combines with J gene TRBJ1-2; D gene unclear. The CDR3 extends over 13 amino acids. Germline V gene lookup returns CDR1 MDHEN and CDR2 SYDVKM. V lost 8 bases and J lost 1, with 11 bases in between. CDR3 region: CASRSSINYGYTF. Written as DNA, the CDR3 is TGTGCCAGCCGTAGTAGTATTAACTATGGCTACACCTTC.

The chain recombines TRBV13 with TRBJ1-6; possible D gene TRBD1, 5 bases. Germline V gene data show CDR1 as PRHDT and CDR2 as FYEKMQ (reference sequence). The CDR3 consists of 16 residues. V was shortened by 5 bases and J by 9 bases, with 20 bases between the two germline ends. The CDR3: CASSPRRGDIRSPLHF. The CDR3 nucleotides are TGTGCCAGCAGCCCCCGGCGGGGGGATATCCGTTCACCCCTCCACTTT. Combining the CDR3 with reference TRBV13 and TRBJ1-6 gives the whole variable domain AAGVIQSPRHLIKEKRETATLKCYPIPRHDTVYWYQQGPGQDPQFLISFYEKMQSDKGSIPDRFSAQQFSDYHSELNMSSLELGDSALYFCASSPRRGDIRSPLHFGNGTRLTVT.

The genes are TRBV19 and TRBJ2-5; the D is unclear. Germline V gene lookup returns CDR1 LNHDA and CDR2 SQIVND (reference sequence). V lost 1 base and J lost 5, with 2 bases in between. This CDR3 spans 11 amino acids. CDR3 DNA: TGTGCCAGTAGTATAGCTGAGACCCAGTACTTC. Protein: CASSIAETQYF. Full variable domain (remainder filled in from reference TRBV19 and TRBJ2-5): DGGITQSPKYLFRKEGQNVTLSCEQNLNHDAMYWYRQDPGQGLRLIYYSQIVNDFQKGDIAEGYSVSREKKESFPLTVTSAQKNPTAFYLCASSIAETQYFGPGTRLLVL.

The CDR3 DNA follows: TGTGCCAGCAGCTTGAGTTCAGGAACGGCTGAAAAACTGTTTTTT. Translating gives CASSLSSGTAEKLFF. The chain combines TRBV7-9 with TRBJ1-4; D call uncertain. V lost 3 bases to trimming and J lost 7 bases, with 15 bases between them. Germline V lookup: CDR1 SEHNR, CDR2 FQNEAQ (reference sequence). The CDR3 loop spans 15 amino acids.

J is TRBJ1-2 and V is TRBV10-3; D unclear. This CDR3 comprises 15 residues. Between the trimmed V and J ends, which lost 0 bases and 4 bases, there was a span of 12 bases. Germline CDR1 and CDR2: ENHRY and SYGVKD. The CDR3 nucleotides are TGTGCCATCAGTGAGTCGAACGCAGGCTTCTATGGCTACACCTTC. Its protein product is CAISESNAGFYGYTF.

The CDR3 nucleotides read TGTGCCAGCAGCGTAGCAGGGAACACTGAAGCTTTCTTT. Translating it yields CASSVAGNTEAFF. The V and J genes are TRBV9 and TRBJ1-1; no clear D. The CDR3 is made up of 13 amino acids. Germline CDR1 SGDLS, CDR2 YYNGEE. The germline V and J ends were trimmed by 0 bases and 1 base, with 4 bases remaining between them. Using reference TRBV9 and TRBJ1-1 for the parts outside the CDR3, the full variable domain is DSGVTQTPKHLITATGQRVTLRCSPRSGDLSVYWYQQSLDQGLQFLIQYYNGEERAKGNILERFSAQQFPDLHSELNLSSLELGDSALYFCASSVAGNTEAFFGQGTRLTVV.

The DNA for the CDR3 is TGTGCCAGCAGTGACGGGGCTAGCGGGAACCCCGCTGAGCAGTTCTTC. Residues: CASSDGASGNPAEQFF. The chain has TRBV6-4 and TRBJ2-1; 9 bases agree with TRBD2. Trimming removed 2 bases from V and 9 bases from J; junction bases left unmatched: 11. Germline V gene lookup returns CDR1 MRHNA and CDR2 SNTAGT. CDR3 size: 16 residues.

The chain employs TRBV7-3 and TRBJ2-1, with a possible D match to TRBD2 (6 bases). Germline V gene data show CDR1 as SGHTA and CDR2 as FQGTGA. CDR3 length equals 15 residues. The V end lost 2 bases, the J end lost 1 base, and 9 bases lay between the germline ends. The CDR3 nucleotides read TGTGCCAGCAGCTTACGCGGGGATTCCTACAATGAGCAGTTCTTC. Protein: CASSLRGDSYNEQFF.

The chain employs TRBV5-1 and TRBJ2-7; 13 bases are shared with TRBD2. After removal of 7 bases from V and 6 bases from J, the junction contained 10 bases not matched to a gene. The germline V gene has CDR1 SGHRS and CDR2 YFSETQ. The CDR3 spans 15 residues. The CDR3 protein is CASALGLAGPTEQYF. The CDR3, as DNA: TGCGCCAGCGCCCTGGGACTAGCGGGGCCAACCGAGCAGTACTTC.

This CDR3 is CASSPAAGGTQYEQYF. CDR3 coding DNA: TGCGCCAGCAGCCCCGCTGCGGGCGGGACTCAATACGAGCAGTACTTC. V and J are TRBV5-1 and TRBJ2-7; D may be TRBD2 (6 bases). The CDR3 is made up of 16 amino acids. Germline CDR1 and CDR2: SGHRS and YFSETQ. The ends were cut back, 4 bases at V and 4 bases at J, with 21 bases in the middle.

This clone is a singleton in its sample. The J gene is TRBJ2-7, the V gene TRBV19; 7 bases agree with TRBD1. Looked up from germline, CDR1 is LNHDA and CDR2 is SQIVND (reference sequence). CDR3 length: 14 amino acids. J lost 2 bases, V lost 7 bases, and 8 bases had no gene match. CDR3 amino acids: CASKPGQSTYEQYF. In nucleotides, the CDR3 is TGTGCCAGTAAACCGGGACAGTCGACCTACGAGCAGTACTTC.

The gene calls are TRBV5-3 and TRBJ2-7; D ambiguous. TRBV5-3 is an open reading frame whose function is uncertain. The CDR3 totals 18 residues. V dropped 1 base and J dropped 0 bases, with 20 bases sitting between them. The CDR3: CARSLKEGVAVYSYEQYF. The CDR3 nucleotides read TGTGCCAGAAGCTTGAAGGAAGGCGTAGCCGTATACTCCTACGAGCAGTACTTC.